The 17 T cell receptor beta chains below come from one sample, sequenced in a study of cytomegalovirus exposure and HLA in healthy donors. PCR primers comprised 60 Vbeta and 13 Jbeta primers. Profiled with immunoSEQ multiplex PCR; TCRdb holds only in-frame clones, not every one. The profile shows about 180,000 clones, 76% of them singletons. The sequenced material came from PBMCs. The receptor source for this set is a woman in her twenties or thirties in good health and CMV-seropositive.

V is TRBV4-3 and J is TRBJ2-5; D perhaps matches TRBD2 (6 bases). The end of the DNA fits TRBJ2-7 better, so the J call may be wrong. This CDR3 comprises 16 residues. From germline, CDR1 is LGHNA and CDR2 YSLEER. For the CDR3, the DNA is TGCGCCAGCAGCCAATACGGAGGGGACCACTCCTACGAGCAGTACTTC. It specifies CASSQYGGDHSYEQYF.

This chain links TRBV7-2 with TRBJ1-6, with unresolved D. Trimming stripped 3 bases from V and 4 bases from J, with 7 bases between. CDR1 and CDR2 from the germline V gene are SGHTA and FQGNSA. The CDR3 runs 14 residues. This CDR3 is CASSLDSYNSPLHF. For the CDR3, the DNA is TGTGCCAGCAGCTTGGACTCGTATAATTCACCCCTCCACTTT.

This clone occurred a few times. The V call is TRBV5-6, the J call TRBJ2-2; D is perhaps TRBD2 (6 bases). CDR1 and CDR2 (germline): SGHDT, YYEEEE. Trimming left V 4 bases short and J 4 bases short, with 17 bases between. This CDR3 is built from 16 residues. CDR3 bases: TGTGCCAGCAGCCCTGGCGGGATCAGACCCACCGGGGAGCTGTTTTTT. This translates into CASSPGGIRPTGELFF.

The gene calls are TRBV6-5 and TRBJ2-7; the D gene is possibly TRBD1 (6 bases). The CDR3 totals 14 residues. With 6 bases removed from V and 0 bases from J, the gap between germline ends came to 12 bases. Germline CDR1 reads MNHEY; CDR2 reads SVGAGI. CDR3 nucleotide sequence: TGTGCCAGCAGACCGGACAGTCGCTCCTACGAGCAGTACTTC. Translated, it gives CASRPDSRSYEQYF.

The chain employs TRBV7-9 and TRBJ2-7, with D maybe TRBD2 (5 bases). This CDR3 is 11 amino acids long. From germline, CDR1 is SEHNR and CDR2 FQNEAQ (reference sequence). V gave up 8 bases and J gave up 11 bases, with 16 bases separating them. The CDR3 bases are TGTGCCAGCGTAGCGACGGTCGGAGAGTACTTC. The encoded protein is CASVATVGEYF.

This clone was seen only a few times. The chain combines TRBV4-2 with TRBJ2-5; D perhaps matches TRBD1 (5 bases). The CDR3 consists of 17 residues. Germline lookup yields CDR1 LGHNA and CDR2 YNFKEQ. The V and J ends lost 0 bases and 3 bases respectively, with 17 bases between them. DNA for the CDR3: TGTGCCAGCAGCCAAGATCCGATTCCCCCAGGGAAAGAGACCCAGTACTTC. Translated: CASSQDPIPPGKETQYF.

This rearrangement joins TRBV5-4 to TRBJ2-2; TRBD2 matches 16 bases. The length of the CDR3 is 18 residues. Trimming cost V 4 bases and J 4 bases; bases outside gene matches: 7. Germline values: CDR1 SGHNT, CDR2 YYREEE (reference sequence). CDR3 sequence: CASSEPGLAGGSTGELFF. The CDR3 coding sequence is TGTGCCAGCAGCGAGCCGGGACTAGCGGGGGGGAGCACCGGGGAGCTGTTTTTT.

Points on this clone: The sample carries other DNA sequences with the same CDR3. The chain combines TRBV4-1 with TRBJ1-2, with D hard to call. The CDR3 is 15 amino acids. V was shortened by 3 bases and J by 5 bases, with 16 bases between the two germline ends. Per the germline V gene, CDR1 is MGHRA and CDR2 is YSYEKL. The CDR3 spells CASSHVGMVEYGYTF. In DNA form, the CDR3 reads TGCGCCAGCAGCCACGTCGGGATGGTTGAGTATGGCTACACCTTC.

This clone was observed once. This chain uses TRBV28 with TRBJ1-4; 7 nucleotides agree with TRBD1. Germline V gene sequence: CDR1 MDHEN, CDR2 SYDVKM. V shed 2 bases, J shed 7 bases, and the junction held 10 bases outside the gene matches. The CDR3 has 16 residues. DNA for the CDR3: TGTGCCAGCAGTTTAGGCGGGACAGTAGCTTTTGAAAAACTGTTTTTT. Its translation: CASSLGGTVAFEKLFF. Based on the CDR3 plus reference TRBV28 and TRBJ1-4, the full variable domain is DVKVTQSSRYLVKRTGEKVFLECVQDMDHENMFWYRQDPGLGLRLIYFSYDVKMKEKGDIPEGYSVSREKKERFSLILESASTNQTSMYLCASSLGGTVAFEKLFFGSGTQLSVL.

The rearrangement joins TRBV4-1 to TRBJ1-2, with D possibly matching TRBD1 (6 bases). CDR1 and CDR2 (germline): MGHRA, YSYEKL. CDR3 length equals 17 residues. V lost 4 bases and J 6 bases, leaving 24 bases between the germline ends. This chain's CDR3 is CASSRRGGDTGKDGYTF. CDR3 DNA sequence: TGCGCCAGCAGCCGGCGTGGGGGAGACACAGGGAAGGATGGCTACACCTTC.

The chain uses TRBV7-9 and TRBJ2-7; TRBD1 aligns across 7 bases. V shed 2 bases, J shed 0 bases, and the junction held 4 bases outside the gene matches. Germline V gene data show CDR1 as SEHNR and CDR2 as FQNEAQ (reference sequence). The CDR3 totals 15 residues. CDR3 protein: CASSLSGTVSYEQYF. In nucleotides, the CDR3 is TGTGCCAGCAGCTTATCCGGGACAGTCTCCTACGAGCAGTACTTC.

The table lists this clone with a count of one. This chain links TRBV7-9 with TRBJ2-3; possibly TRBD2 for D (6 bases). Germline V gene lookup returns CDR1 SEHNR and CDR2 FQNEAQ (reference sequence). V lost 3 bases to trimming and J lost 6 bases, with 13 bases between them. This CDR3 has 14 residues. In nucleotides, the CDR3 is TGTGCCAGCAGCTTTGGACCTAGCGTGGATACGCAGTATTTT. Protein product: CASSFGPSVDTQYF.

V usage is TRBV9 and J usage is TRBJ2-1, with 12 bases fitting TRBD2. Per germline, CDR1 SGDLS and CDR2 YYNGEE. There are 18 residues in the CDR3. J lost 0 bases, V lost 4 bases, and 8 bases had no gene match. CDR3 loop: CASSNRLAGGSSYNEQFF. The CDR3 DNA follows: TGTGCCAGCAGCAACCGTCTAGCGGGGGGGAGCTCCTACAATGAGCAGTTCTTC.

The V and J genes are TRBV11-2 and TRBJ1-6; D not resolved. CDR1 and CDR2 (germline): SGHAT, FQNNGV. The CDR3 totals 13 residues. The V and J ends lost 5 bases and 9 bases respectively, with 11 bases between them. CDR3 coding DNA: TGTGCCAGCAGCCGTGCGCGGGTTTCACCCCTCCACTTT. Translated, it gives CASSRARVSPLHF.

The V and J genes are TRBV5-6 and TRBJ2-7; D perhaps matches TRBD1 (6 bases). V was clipped by 4 bases and J by 5 bases, with 19 bases between them. CDR3 length: 15 amino acids. Germline V gene sequence: CDR1 SGHDT, CDR2 YYEEEE. This CDR3 reads CASSRINRERDEQYF. CDR3 sequence (DNA): TGTGCCAGCAGCCGGATCAACAGGGAAAGGGACGAGCAGTACTTC.

The CDR3 spells CASSLAQGNEQFF. The CDR3 DNA reads TGTGCCAGCAGCTTAGCTCAGGGGAATGAGCAGTTCTTC. The chain joins TRBV7-6 to TRBJ2-1; a weak D match, TRBD1 (6 bases). Trimming shortened V by 0 bases and J by 7 bases, and 7 bases separated the two germline ends. The CDR3 runs 13 residues. Germline CDR1 SGHVS, CDR2 FNYEAQ. Complete variable domain (other parts from reference TRBV7-6 and TRBJ2-1): GAGVSQSPRYKVTKRGQDVALRCDPISGHVSLYWYRQALGQGPEFLTYFNYEAQQDKSGLPNDRFSAERPEGSISTLTIQRTEQRDSAMYRCASSLAQGNEQFFGPGTRLTVL.

The CDR3 spells CASSAGTGMANEKLFF. The CDR3 nucleotides are TGTGCCAGCAGCGCGGGGACAGGGATGGCTAATGAAAAACTGTTTTTT. V and J are TRBV9 and TRBJ1-4, with 9 bases identical to TRBD1. Losses at the gene ends were 3 bases for V and 3 bases for J; bases not matched to a gene: 6. The CDR3 consists of 16 residues. The germline V gene encodes CDR1 SGDLS and CDR2 YYNGEE.